The clone carrying this T cell receptor (beta chain) was recorded once. What it recognizes is unknown. V lost 5 bases and J 4 bases, leaving 11 bases between the germline ends. This CDR3 is 13 amino acids long. CDR1 LNHDA and CDR2 SQIVND come from the germline V gene (reference sequence). These data originate in a study of cytomegalovirus exposure and HLA in healthy donors. General study points: Most TCR sequences proved rare, with some public TCRs found in many donors.

PCR amplification relied on 60 Vbeta primers (plus 13 Jbeta primers). Assay used: immunoSEQ multiplex PCR; TCRdb lists only in-frame clones, some missing. Of tens of thousands of clones detected, approximately 81% appear once; the ten largest clones hold 20% to 25%. The receptor was derived from a woman aged 25 to 45 in good health and CMV-seropositive. The chain couples TRBV19 to TRBJ1-1, with D perhaps TRBD1 (6 bases). Sample: PBMCs. The CDR3 region is CASSRLGGTEAFF. The CDR3 bases are TGTGCCAGTAGTCGTTTAGGGGGCACTGAAGCTTTCTTT.